This T cell receptor beta chain was documented in a study of shared clonotypes between healthy human individuals. About the study: Participating donors consisted of two women and three men aged 18 to 49. Study outcomes and limitations: Larger estimated richness was generally recorded for naive subsets relative to memory subsets.

Data came from immunoSEQ multiplex PCR; TCRdb stores just in-frame clones and leaves some out. The sample shows hundreds of thousands of clones, 97% of them seen only once. The length of the CDR3 is 15 residues. After removal of 0 bases from V and 3 bases from J, the junction contained 6 bases not matched to a gene. Looked up from germline, CDR1 is SGHRS and CDR2 is YFSETQ. As for this clone: Its specificity is not known.

Sequencing was done on a sample of naive CD4+ T cells sorted from blood. The sample's subset: CD45RA+ positively selected. The chain recombines TRBV5-1 with TRBJ2-7; 7 bases match TRBD2. This sequence originates from a woman in her thirties in good health. The CDR3 sequence is CASSLGSTSDYEQYF. DNA for the CDR3: TGCGCCAGCAGCTTGGGGTCCACTAGCGACTACGAGCAGTACTTC.